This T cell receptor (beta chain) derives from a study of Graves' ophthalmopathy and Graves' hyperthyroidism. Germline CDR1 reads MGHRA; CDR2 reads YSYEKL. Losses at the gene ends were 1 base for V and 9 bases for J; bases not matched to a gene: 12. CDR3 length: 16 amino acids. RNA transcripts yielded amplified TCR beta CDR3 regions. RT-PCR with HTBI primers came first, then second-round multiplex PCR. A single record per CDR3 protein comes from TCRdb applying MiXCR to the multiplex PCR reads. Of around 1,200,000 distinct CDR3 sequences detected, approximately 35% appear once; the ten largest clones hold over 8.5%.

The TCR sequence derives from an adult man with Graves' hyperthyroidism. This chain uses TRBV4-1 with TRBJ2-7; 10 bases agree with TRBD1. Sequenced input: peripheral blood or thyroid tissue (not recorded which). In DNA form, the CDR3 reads TGCGCCAGCAGCCAAGTCGACAGGGGGCCCTCTCCGTGGCAGTACTTC. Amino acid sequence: CASSQVDRGPSPWQYF.